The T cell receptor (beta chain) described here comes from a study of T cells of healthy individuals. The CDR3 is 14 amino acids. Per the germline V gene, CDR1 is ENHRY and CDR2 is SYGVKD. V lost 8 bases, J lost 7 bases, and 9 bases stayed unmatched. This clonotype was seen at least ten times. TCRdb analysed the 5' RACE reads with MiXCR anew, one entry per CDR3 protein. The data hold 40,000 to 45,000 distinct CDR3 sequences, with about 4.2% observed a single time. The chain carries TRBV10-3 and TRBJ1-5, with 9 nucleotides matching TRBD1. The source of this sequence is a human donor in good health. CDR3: CAIGGQGGEQPQHF. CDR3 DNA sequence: TGTGCCATCGGGGGACAGGGAGGAGAGCAGCCCCAGCATTTT.